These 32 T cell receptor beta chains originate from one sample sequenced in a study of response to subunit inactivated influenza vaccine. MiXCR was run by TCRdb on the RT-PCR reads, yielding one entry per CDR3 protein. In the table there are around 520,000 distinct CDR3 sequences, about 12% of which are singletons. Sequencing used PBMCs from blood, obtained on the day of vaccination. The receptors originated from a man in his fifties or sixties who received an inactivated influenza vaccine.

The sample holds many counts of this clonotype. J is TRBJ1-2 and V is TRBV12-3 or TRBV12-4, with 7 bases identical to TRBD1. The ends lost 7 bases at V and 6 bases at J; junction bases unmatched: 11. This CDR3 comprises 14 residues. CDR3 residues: CASTATGVGNGYTF. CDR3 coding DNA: TGTGCCAGCACCGCAACAGGGGTCGGAAATGGCTACACCTTC.

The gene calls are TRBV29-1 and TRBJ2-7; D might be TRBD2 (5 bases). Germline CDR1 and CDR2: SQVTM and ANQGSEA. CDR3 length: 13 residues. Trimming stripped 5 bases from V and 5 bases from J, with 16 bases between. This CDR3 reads CSVRTGTRNEQYF. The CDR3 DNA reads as TGCAGCGTTCGGACTGGTACGCGAAACGAGCAGTACTTC.

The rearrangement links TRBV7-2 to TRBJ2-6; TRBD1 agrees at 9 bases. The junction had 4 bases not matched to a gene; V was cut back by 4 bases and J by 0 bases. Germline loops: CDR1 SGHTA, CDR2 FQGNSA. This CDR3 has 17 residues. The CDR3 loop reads CASSYTGGASGANVLTF. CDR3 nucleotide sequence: TGTGCCAGCAGCTACACAGGGGGCGCCTCTGGGGCCAACGTCCTGACTTTC.

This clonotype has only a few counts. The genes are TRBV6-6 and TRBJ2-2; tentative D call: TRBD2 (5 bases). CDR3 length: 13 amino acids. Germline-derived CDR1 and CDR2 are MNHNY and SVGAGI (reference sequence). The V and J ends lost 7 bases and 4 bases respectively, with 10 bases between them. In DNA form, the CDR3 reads TGTGCCAGCACCCCTCGGGGCACCGGGGAGCTGTTTTTT. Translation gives CASTPRGTGELFF.

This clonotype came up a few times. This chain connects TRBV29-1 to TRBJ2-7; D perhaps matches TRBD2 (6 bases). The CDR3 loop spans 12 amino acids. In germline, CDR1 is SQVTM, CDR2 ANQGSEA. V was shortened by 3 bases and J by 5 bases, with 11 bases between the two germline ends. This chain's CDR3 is CSVDGGAHEQYF. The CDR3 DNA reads TGCAGCGTTGACGGCGGGGCCCACGAGCAGTACTTC.

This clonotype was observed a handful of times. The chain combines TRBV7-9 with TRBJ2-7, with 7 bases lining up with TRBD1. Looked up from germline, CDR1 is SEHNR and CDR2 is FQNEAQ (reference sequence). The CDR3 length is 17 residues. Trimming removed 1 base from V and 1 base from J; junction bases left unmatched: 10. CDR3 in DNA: TGTGCCAGCAGCTTAGGTCTACGGCAGGGGGTTTCCTACGAGCAGTACTTC. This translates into CASSLGLRQGVSYEQYF.

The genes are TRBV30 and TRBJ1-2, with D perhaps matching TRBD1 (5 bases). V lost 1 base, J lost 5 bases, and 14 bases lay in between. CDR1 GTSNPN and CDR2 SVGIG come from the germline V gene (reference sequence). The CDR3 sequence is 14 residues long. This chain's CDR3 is CAWSGSGRNYGYTF. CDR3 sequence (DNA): TGTGCCTGGAGTGGCTCAGGGCGCAATTATGGCTACACCTTC.

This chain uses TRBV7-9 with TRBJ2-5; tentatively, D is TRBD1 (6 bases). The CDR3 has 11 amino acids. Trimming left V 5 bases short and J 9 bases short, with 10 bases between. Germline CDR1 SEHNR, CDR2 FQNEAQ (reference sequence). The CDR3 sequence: CASSPDRSQYF. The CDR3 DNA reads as TGTGCCAGCAGCCCCGACAGGTCCCAGTACTTC.

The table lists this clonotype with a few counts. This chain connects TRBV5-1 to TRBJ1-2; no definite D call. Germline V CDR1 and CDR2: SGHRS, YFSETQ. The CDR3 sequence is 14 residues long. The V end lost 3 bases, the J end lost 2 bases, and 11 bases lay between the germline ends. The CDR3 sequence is CASSWADVNYGYTF. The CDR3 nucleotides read TGCGCCAGCAGCTGGGCGGACGTCAACTATGGCTACACCTTC.

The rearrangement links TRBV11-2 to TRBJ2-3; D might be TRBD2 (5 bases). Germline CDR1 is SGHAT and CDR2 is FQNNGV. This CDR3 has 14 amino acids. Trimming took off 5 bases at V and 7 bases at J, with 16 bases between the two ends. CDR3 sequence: CASSPPLRGNTQYF. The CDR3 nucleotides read TGTGCCAGCAGCCCACCTTTACGGGGAAATACGCAGTATTTT.

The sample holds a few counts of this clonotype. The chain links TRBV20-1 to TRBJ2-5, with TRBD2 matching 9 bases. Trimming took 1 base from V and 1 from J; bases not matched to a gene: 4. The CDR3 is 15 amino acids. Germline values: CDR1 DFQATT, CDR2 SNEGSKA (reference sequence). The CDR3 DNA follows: TGCAGTGCTAGAGGTCTAGCGGGGAGCCAAGAGACCCAGTACTTC. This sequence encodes CSARGLAGSQETQYF.

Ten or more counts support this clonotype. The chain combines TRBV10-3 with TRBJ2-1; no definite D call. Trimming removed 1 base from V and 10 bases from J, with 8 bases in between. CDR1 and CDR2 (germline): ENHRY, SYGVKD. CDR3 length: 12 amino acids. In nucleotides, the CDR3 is TGTGCCATCAGTGAGTACACAGAAGAGCAGTTCTTC. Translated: CAISEYTEEQFF.

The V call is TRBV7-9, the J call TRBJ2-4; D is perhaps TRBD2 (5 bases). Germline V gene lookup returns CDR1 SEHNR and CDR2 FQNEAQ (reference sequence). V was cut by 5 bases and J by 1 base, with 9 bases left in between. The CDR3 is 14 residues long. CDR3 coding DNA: TGTGCCAGCAGCCCCCCGGGGGCCAAAAACATTCAGTACTTC. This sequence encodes CASSPPGAKNIQYF.

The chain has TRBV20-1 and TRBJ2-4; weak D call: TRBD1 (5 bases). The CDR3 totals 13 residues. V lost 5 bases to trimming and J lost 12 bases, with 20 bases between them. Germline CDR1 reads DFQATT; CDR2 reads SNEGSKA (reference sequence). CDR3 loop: CSALDPRGHNQYF. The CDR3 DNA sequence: TGCAGTGCTCTCGACCCCAGAGGACACAATCAGTACTTC.

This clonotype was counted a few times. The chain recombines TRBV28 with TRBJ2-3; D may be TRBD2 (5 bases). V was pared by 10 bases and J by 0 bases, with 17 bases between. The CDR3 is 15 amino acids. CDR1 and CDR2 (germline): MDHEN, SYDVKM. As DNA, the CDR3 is TGTGCCACCCTTAACGGGGTAGCCAGCACAGATACGCAGTATTTT. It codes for CATLNGVASTDTQYF.

CDR3 protein: CSGGLQETQYF. CDR3 nucleotide sequence: TGCAGCGGAGGACTTCAAGAGACCCAGTACTTC. The chain has TRBV29-1 and TRBJ2-5; D may be TRBD2 (5 bases). CDR3 length: 11 amino acids. CDR1 and CDR2 from the germline V gene are SQVTM and ANQGSEA. The ends were cut back, 7 bases at V and 2 bases at J, with 8 bases in the middle.

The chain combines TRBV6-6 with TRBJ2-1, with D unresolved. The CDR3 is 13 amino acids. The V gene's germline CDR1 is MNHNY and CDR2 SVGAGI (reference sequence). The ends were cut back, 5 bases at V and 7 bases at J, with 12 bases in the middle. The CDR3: CASSPFPLNEQFF. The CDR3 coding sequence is TGTGCCAGCAGTCCTTTCCCCTTGAATGAGCAGTTCTTC.

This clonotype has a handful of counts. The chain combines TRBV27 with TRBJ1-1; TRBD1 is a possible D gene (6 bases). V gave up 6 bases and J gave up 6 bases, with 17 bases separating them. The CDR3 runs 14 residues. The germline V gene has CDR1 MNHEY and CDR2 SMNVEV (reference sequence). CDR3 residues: CASRKPGQGPEAFF. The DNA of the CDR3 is TGTGCCAGCAGAAAACCGGGACAAGGCCCTGAAGCTTTCTTT.

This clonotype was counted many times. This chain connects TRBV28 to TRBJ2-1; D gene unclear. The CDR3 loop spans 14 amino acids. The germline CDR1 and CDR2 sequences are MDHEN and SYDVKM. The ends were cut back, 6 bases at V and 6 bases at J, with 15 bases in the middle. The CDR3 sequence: CASSMILLSNEQFF. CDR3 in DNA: TGTGCCAGCAGCATGATCCTGCTTAGCAATGAGCAGTTCTTC.

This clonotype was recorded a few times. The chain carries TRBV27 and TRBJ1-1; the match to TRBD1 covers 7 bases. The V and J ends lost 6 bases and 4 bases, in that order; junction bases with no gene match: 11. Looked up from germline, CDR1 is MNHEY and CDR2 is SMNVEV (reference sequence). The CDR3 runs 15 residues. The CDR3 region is CASRPKNRGGTEAFF. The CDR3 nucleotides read TGTGCCAGCAGACCTAAGAACAGGGGTGGCACTGAAGCTTTCTTT.

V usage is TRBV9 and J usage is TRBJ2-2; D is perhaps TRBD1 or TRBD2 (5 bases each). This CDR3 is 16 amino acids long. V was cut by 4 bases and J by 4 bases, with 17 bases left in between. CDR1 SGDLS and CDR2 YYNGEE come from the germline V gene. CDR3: CASSRDPMLFTGELFF. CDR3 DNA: TGTGCCAGCAGCCGGGACCCGATGCTTTTCACCGGGGAGCTGTTTTTT.

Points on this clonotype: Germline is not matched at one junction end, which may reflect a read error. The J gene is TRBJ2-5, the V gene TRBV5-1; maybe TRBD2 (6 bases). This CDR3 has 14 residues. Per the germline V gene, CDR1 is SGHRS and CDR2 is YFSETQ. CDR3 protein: CVSSQSGPEETQYF. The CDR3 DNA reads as TGCGTCAGCAGTCAAAGCGGGCCAGAGGAGACCCAGTACTTC.

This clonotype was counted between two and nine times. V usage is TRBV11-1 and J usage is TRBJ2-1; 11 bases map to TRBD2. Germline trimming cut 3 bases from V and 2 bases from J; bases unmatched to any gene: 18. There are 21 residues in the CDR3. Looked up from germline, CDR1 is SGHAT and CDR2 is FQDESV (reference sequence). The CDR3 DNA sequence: TGTGCCAGCAGCTTCCGATTCGGATTAGCGGGGGGGCCTAGGACCTACAATGAGCAGTTCTTC. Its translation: CASSFRFGLAGGPRTYNEQFF. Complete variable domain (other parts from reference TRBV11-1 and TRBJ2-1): EAEVAQSPRYKITEKSQAVAFWCDPISGHATLYWYRQILGQGPELLVQFQDESVVDDSQLPKDRFSAERLKGVDSTLKIQPAELGDSAMYLCASSFRFGLAGGPRTYNEQFFGPGTRLTVL.

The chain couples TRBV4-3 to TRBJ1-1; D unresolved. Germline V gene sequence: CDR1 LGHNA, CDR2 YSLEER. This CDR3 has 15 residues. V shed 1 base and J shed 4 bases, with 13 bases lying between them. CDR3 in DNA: TGCGCCAGCAGCCAAGGGGGTGGAGGAACCACTGAAGCTTTCTTT. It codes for CASSQGGGGTTEAFF.

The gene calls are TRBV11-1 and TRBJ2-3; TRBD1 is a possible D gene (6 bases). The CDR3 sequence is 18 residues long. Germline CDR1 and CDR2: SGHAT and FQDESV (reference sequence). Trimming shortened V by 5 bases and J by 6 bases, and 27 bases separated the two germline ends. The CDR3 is CASSVTPVGTLSPDTQYF. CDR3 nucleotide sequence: TGTGCCAGCAGCGTAACCCCAGTCGGGACACTATCCCCCGATACGCAGTATTTT.

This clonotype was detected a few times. This CDR3 reads CASSRTIQGYGYTF. CDR3 DNA: TGCGCCAGCAGTCGTACTATACAGGGTTATGGCTACACCTTC. The J gene is TRBJ1-2, the V gene TRBV5-1; the D gene is possibly TRBD1 (6 bases). The ends were cut back, 5 bases at V and 5 bases at J, with 16 bases in the middle. This CDR3 is 14 amino acids long. CDR1 and CDR2 from the germline V gene are SGHRS and YFSETQ.

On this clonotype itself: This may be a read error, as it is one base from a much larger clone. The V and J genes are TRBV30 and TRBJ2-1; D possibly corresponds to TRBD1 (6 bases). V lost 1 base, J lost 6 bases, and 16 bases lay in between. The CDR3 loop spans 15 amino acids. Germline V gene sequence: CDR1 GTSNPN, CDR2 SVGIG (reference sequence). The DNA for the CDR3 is TGTGCCTGGAGTGGGGCCGGGACACGCCTCAATGAGCAGTTCTTC. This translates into CAWSGAGTRLNEQFF.

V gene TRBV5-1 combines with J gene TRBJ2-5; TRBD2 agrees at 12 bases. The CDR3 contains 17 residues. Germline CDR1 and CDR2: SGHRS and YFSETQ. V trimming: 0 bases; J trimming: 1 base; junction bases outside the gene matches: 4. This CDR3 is CASSLGLAGEFQETQYF. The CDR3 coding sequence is TGCGCCAGCAGCTTGGGACTAGCGGGGGAGTTCCAAGAGACCCAGTACTTC. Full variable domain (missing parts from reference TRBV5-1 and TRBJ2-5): KAGVTQTPRYLIKTRGQQVTLSCSPISGHRSVSWYQQTPGQGLQFLFEYFSETQRNKGNFPGRFSGRQFSNSRSEMNVSTLELGDSALYLCASSLGLAGEFQETQYFGPGTRLLVL.

CDR3 DNA sequence: TGTGCCAGCAGCCCGACAGGGGGCTCGAACACTGAAGCTTTCTTT. This translates into CASSPTGGSNTEAFF. The chain combines TRBV5-6 with TRBJ1-1; 10 bases agree with TRBD1. Unmatched junction bases numbered 4, after V lost 4 bases and J lost 1 base. This CDR3 comprises 15 residues. Germline V gives CDR1 SGHDT, CDR2 YYEEEE.

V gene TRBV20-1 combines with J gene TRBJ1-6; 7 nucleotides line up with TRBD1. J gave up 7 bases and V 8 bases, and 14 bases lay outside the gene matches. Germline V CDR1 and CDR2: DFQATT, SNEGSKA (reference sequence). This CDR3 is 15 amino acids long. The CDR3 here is CSPGGGRATNSPLHF. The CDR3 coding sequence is TGCAGTCCAGGGGGGGGGAGGGCGACAAATTCACCCCTCCACTTT.

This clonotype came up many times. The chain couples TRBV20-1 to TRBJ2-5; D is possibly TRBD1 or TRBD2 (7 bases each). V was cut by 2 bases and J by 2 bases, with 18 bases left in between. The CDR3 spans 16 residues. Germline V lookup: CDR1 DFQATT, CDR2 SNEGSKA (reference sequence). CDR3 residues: CSARKFRGGRQETQYF. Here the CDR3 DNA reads TGCAGTGCTAGAAAATTCAGGGGGGGTCGACAAGAGACCCAGTACTTC.

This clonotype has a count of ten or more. The CDR3 nucleotides read TGTGCCAGCAGTGAAAAGACAGGGGACTACAATGAGCAGTTCTTC. Translated, it gives CASSEKTGDYNEQFF. The rearrangement links TRBV2 to TRBJ2-1, with 8 bases matching TRBD1. The CDR3 is made up of 15 amino acids. The germline CDR1 and CDR2 sequences are SNHLY and FYNNEI. With 2 bases clipped from V and 3 bases from J, the junction kept 3 bases outside the gene matches.